The 13 T cell receptor beta chains listed next were all sequenced from one sample in a study of CD8+ T cells in alopecia areata. Once RNA had been extracted, it was reverse transcribed into cDNA to act as the sequencing template. Assay: immunoSEQ multiplex PCR; the TCRdb copy retains only in-frame clones and omits some. Found here are 150,000 to 250,000 clones, 45% to 65% of them singletons; the top ten hold 3% to 4%. As to treatment: oral pan-JAK inhibitor, 5-10 mg twice daily. The specimen comprised CD4+ T cells sorted from blood, sampled at week 4, from a patient treated with tofacitinib. The receptors shown here come from a human donor with alopecia areata.

The V and J genes are TRBV29-1 and TRBJ2-1, with D perhaps TRBD1 (5 bases). V lost 4 bases and J 0 bases, leaving 13 bases between the germline ends. Germline V gene data show CDR1 as SQVTM and CDR2 as ANQGSEA. The CDR3 sequence is 15 residues long. The CDR3 region is CSVAQATRSYNEQFF. The CDR3 DNA follows: TGCAGCGTTGCACAGGCTACGCGCTCCTACAATGAGCAGTTCTTC.

The rearrangement links TRBV5-1 to TRBJ1-2; the D gene is possibly TRBD1 (5 bases). The germline V gene has CDR1 SGHRS and CDR2 YFSETQ. The CDR3 has 12 amino acids. V was pared by 4 bases and J by 8 bases, with 12 bases between. The CDR3: CASSPGSDGYTF. The CDR3 nucleotides read TGCGCCAGCAGCCCAGGGTCGGACGGCTACACCTTC.

The V and J genes are TRBV25-1 and TRBJ1-1, with D maybe TRBD1 (5 bases). From germline, CDR1 is MGHDK and CDR2 SYGVNS. This CDR3 has 15 residues. Trimming stripped 1 base from V and 4 bases from J, with 13 bases between. The CDR3 bases are TGTGCCAGCAGTGAATCACGGGGGGTCCCCACTGAAGCTTTCTTT. This gives the protein CASSESRGVPTEAFF.

The chain carries TRBV30 and TRBJ1-2; D perhaps matches TRBD1 (6 bases). The germline V gene has CDR1 GTSNPN and CDR2 SVGIG (reference sequence). Trimming removed 2 bases at V and 11 bases at J, with 21 bases between. The CDR3 is made up of 14 amino acids. The CDR3 region is CAWSLSGRGIGYTF. The CDR3 DNA reads TGTGCCTGGAGTTTATCGGGGAGGGGGATAGGGTACACCTTC.

V and J are TRBV7-9 and TRBJ1-4; the D is unclear. The CDR3 consists of 11 residues. Germline values: CDR1 SEHNR, CDR2 FQNEAQ (reference sequence). The germline V and J ends were trimmed by 6 bases and 8 bases, with 7 bases remaining between them. CDR3 coding DNA: TGTGCCAGCAGTCGTGTGGAAAAACTGTTTTTT. This gives the protein CASSRVEKLFF.

V and J are TRBV30 and TRBJ2-7; D is perhaps TRBD1 or TRBD2 (5 bases each). The CDR3 covers 14 residues. Trimming took off 3 bases at V and 0 bases at J, with 12 bases between the two ends. Per germline, CDR1 GTSNPN and CDR2 SVGIG (reference sequence). Here the CDR3 DNA reads TGTGCCTGGAGGGGACCGACCATCTCCTACGAGCAGTACTTC. Translating it yields CAWRGPTISYEQYF.

The sample holds a few counts of this clone. The same CDR3 can be traced to other DNA sequences in this sample. V usage is TRBV15 and J usage is TRBJ2-3, with a weak D call TRBD1 (5 bases). Germline assignment: CDR1 LNHNV and CDR2 YYDKDF (reference sequence). Trimming cost V 0 bases and J 0 bases, with 7 bases left between them. CDR3 length: 15 residues. CDR3 DNA sequence: TGTGCCACCAGCAGAGACCGACAGAGCACAGATACGCAGTATTTT. Its translation: CATSRDRQSTDTQYF.

This chain links TRBV6-1 with TRBJ2-6, with D tentatively TRBD2 (6 bases). The ends were cut back, 2 bases at V and 0 bases at J, with 14 bases in the middle. Germline values: CDR1 MNHNS, CDR2 SASEGT. This CDR3 region has 18 residues. The CDR3 DNA is TGTGCCAGCAGTGAATACGGACGGGGGTTCTCTGGGGCCAACGTCCTGACTTTC. This translates into CASSEYGRGFSGANVLTF.

In this sample, this clone turned up a few times. The chain combines TRBV19 with TRBJ2-1; a possible D gene is TRBD2 (7 bases). Germline CDR1 and CDR2: LNHDA and SQIVND (reference sequence). CDR3 length: 14 amino acids. Between the trimmed V and J ends, which lost 8 bases and 0 bases, there was a span of 11 bases. Here the CDR3 reads CASRGGPSYNEQFF. CDR3 DNA sequence: TGTGCCAGTCGCGGGGGCCCCTCCTACAATGAGCAGTTCTTC. Full variable domain (missing parts from reference TRBV19 and TRBJ2-1): DGGITQSPKYLFRKEGQNVTLSCEQNLNHDAMYWYRQDPGQGLRLIYYSQIVNDFQKGDIAEGYSVSREKKESFPLTVTSAQKNPTAFYLCASRGGPSYNEQFFGPGTRLTVL.

This clone was counted only a few times. This chain joins TRBV19 and TRBJ1-1, with 11 nucleotides matching TRBD1. The germline gives CDR1 LNHDA, CDR2 SQIVND (reference sequence). CDR3 length: 17 residues. J gave up 0 bases and V 9 bases, and 12 bases lay outside the gene matches. CDR3 bases: TGTGCCAGCGGGCCCGGGACAGGGGGTTTGGTGAACACTGAAGCTTTCTTT. Amino acid sequence: CASGPGTGGLVNTEAFF.

V usage is TRBV7-2 and J usage is TRBJ2-3; 10 bases are shared with TRBD1. The CDR3 sequence is 16 residues long. J gave up 0 bases and V 5 bases, and 5 bases lay outside the gene matches. CDR1 is SGHTA and CDR2 is FQGNSA in the germline V gene. The CDR3, as DNA: TGTGCCAGCAGCCCCCGGACAGGGGGAAGCACAGATACGCAGTATTTT. Its protein product is CASSPRTGGSTDTQYF. Full variable domain (missing parts from reference TRBV7-2 and TRBJ2-3): GAGVSQSPSNKVTEKGKDVELRCDPISGHTALYWYRQSLGQGLEFLIYFQGNSAPDKSGLPSDRFSAERTGGSVSTLTIQRTQQEDSAVYLCASSPRTGGSTDTQYFGPGTRLTVL.

This clone appeared once. The chain employs TRBV9 and TRBJ2-7; the D call may be TRBD1 or TRBD2 (5 bases each). The CDR3 runs to 13 residues. V lost 0 bases, J lost 6 bases, and 10 bases lay in between. Germline V gene sequence: CDR1 SGDLS, CDR2 YYNGEE. CDR3 nucleotides: TGTGCCAGCAGCGTAGGAGTCGGGACCGAGCAGTACTTC. Its translation: CASSVGVGTEQYF.

This clone occurred a few times. The genes are TRBV30 and TRBJ2-3; D gene unclear. Trimming stripped 0 bases from V and 1 base from J, with 8 bases between. Germline loops: CDR1 GTSNPN, CDR2 SVGIG (reference sequence). This CDR3 is built from 14 residues. The CDR3 DNA follows: TGTGCCTGGAGTGTATTAGGACGCACAGATACGCAGTATTTT. Residues: CAWSVLGRTDTQYF.